The 23 T cell receptor beta chains below were found in one sample sequenced in a study of CD8 T cells in ankylosing spondylitis. Study-level results: A TCR beta motif made of about eight highly homologous variants seemed typical of ankylosing spondylitis blood.

The antigens these receptors bind are not known. TCRdb re-analysed the 5' RACE reads in MiXCR, keeping a single row per CDR3 protein. The sample has roughly 670,000 distinct CDR3 sequences; around 20% are singletons. The sequenced sample was blood, either unsorted or a sorted T cell fraction (not recorded which). The receptors were sampled from a male donor with ankylosing spondylitis.

V and J are TRBV28 and TRBJ2-7; D uncertain. Germline V gene lookup returns CDR1 MDHEN and CDR2 SYDVKM. The CDR3 length is 14 residues. V shed 4 bases and J shed 3 bases, with 13 bases lying between them. The CDR3 loop is CASSSPGPSYEQYF. In nucleotides, the CDR3 is TGTGCCAGCAGTTCCCCAGGACCTAGCTACGAGCAGTACTTC.

This chain links TRBV18 with TRBJ1-1; 8 bases align to TRBD1. The CDR3 contains 12 residues. V trimming: 3 bases; J trimming: 11 bases; junction bases outside the gene matches: 5. Germline CDR1 reads KGHSH; CDR2 reads LQKENI. The CDR3 region is CASSPGQAQAFF. In DNA form, the CDR3 reads TGTGCCAGCTCACCGGGACAGGCTCAGGCTTTCTTT.

This clonotype was seen ten or more times. V gene TRBV11-2 combines with J gene TRBJ1-1, with TRBD1 identical over 8 bases. V dropped 5 bases and J dropped 3; count of bases not matched to a gene: 5. The CDR3 runs to 14 residues. Germline V lookup: CDR1 SGHAT, CDR2 FQNNGV. The CDR3 region is CASSKQGGYTEAFF. The CDR3 bases are TGTGCCAGCAGCAAACAGGGGGGTTACACTGAAGCTTTCTTT.

The chain carries TRBV11-2 and TRBJ2-2; a weak D match, TRBD1 (6 bases). The CDR3 totals 16 residues. Germline CDR1 is SGHAT and CDR2 is FQNNGV. V dropped 0 bases and J dropped 1 base, with 9 bases sitting between them. The chain's CDR3 is CASSLDGGQNTGELFF. The CDR3 nucleotides read TGTGCCAGCAGCTTAGATGGGGGACAGAACACCGGGGAGCTGTTTTTT.

In its sample, this clonotype was seen a few times. The V call is TRBV7-9, the J call TRBJ2-2; D is unclear. From germline, CDR1 is SEHNR and CDR2 FQNEAQ (reference sequence). The CDR3 is made up of 17 amino acids. V lost 1 base and J lost 6, with 18 bases in between. The CDR3 sequence: CASSLEAVLPTAGELFF. The CDR3 nucleotides are TGTGCCAGCAGCTTAGAAGCAGTCTTACCGACGGCCGGGGAGCTGTTTTTT.

The table lists this clonotype with a few counts. The gene calls are TRBV3-1 and TRBJ1-6, with a possible D match to TRBD1 (5 bases). The V end was cut by 0 bases, the J end by 7 bases, with 10 bases between. Germline V CDR1 and CDR2: LGHDT, YNNKEL (reference sequence). The CDR3 sequence is 15 residues long. The CDR3 protein is CASSQDPGTNSPLHF. CDR3 coding DNA: TGTGCCAGCAGCCAAGATCCGGGGACCAATTCACCCCTCCACTTT.

Only a few counts were recorded for this clonotype. The gene calls are TRBV20-1 and TRBJ2-4; 12 bases are a match to TRBD2. CDR3 length: 15 amino acids. V was clipped by 2 bases and J by 7 bases; unmatched bases: 6. From germline, CDR1 is DFQATT and CDR2 SNEGSKA (reference sequence). CDR3 sequence (DNA): TGCAGTGCTAGACGCCCAGGGACTAGCGGGAACATTCAGTACTTC. Amino acid sequence: CSARRPGTSGNIQYF.

The rearrangement joins TRBV27 to TRBJ1-2, with a weak D call TRBD1 (5 bases). Trimming cost V 2 bases and J 0 bases, with 10 bases left between them. Germline V gives CDR1 MNHEY, CDR2 SMNVEV (reference sequence). The CDR3 consists of 15 residues. CDR3 nucleotide sequence: TGTGCCAGCAGTTTAGTCAGGGCCCCTAACTATGGCTACACCTTC. This gives the protein CASSLVRAPNYGYTF.

The V gene is TRBV7-9, the J gene TRBJ1-1; D gene uncertain. V was cut by 7 bases and J by 3 bases, with 15 bases left in between. This CDR3 is built from 14 residues. From germline, CDR1 is SEHNR and CDR2 FQNEAQ (reference sequence). CDR3 coding DNA: TGTGCCAGCATAAATGTCGGGGTTGACACTGAAGCTTTCTTT. This sequence encodes CASINVGVDTEAFF.

The chain employs TRBV20-1 and TRBJ1-3; D is uncertain. Trimming took off 0 bases at V and 0 bases at J, with 9 bases between the two ends. The CDR3 contains 15 residues. Germline loops: CDR1 DFQATT, CDR2 SNEGSKA (reference sequence). CDR3: CSARDQSGSGNTIYF. CDR3 nucleotide sequence: TGCAGTGCTAGAGATCAGTCGGGCTCTGGAAACACCATATATTTT.

This clonotype was recorded a few times. This chain joins TRBV12-3 or TRBV12-4 and TRBJ2-7; TRBD1 aligns across 7 bases. The CDR3 runs to 14 residues. After removal of 6 bases from V and 10 bases from J, the junction contained 15 bases not matched to a gene. Here the CDR3 reads CASSQATGAQAQYF. CDR3 DNA sequence: TGTGCCAGCAGCCAAGCCACAGGGGCGCAGGCCCAGTACTTC.

This clonotype was counted a few times. V is TRBV7-8 and J is TRBJ1-5; D is ambiguous. This CDR3 is 16 amino acids long. From germline, CDR1 is SGHVS and CDR2 FQNEAQ. The V gene lost 2 bases and the J gene lost 2 bases, with 13 bases spanning the gap. This CDR3 is CASSLILGKGNQPQHF. The CDR3 region has the DNA TGTGCCAGCAGCTTAATCTTAGGGAAGGGCAATCAGCCCCAGCATTTT.

CDR3 coding DNA: TGTGCCAGCAGCTTAGCGGGGGGGGAATACAATGAGCAGTTCTTC. It codes for CASSLAGGEYNEQFF. The rearrangement uses TRBV7-3 and TRBJ2-1, with TRBD2 matching over 9 bases. Trimming took 2 bases from V and 4 from J; bases not matched to a gene: 3. Germline CDR1 is SGHTA and CDR2 is FQGTGA. The CDR3 is 15 amino acids.

CDR3: CASSFLRNGQETQYF. Here the CDR3 DNA reads TGTGCCAGCAGCTTTCTACGAAACGGCCAAGAGACCCAGTACTTC. The V gene is TRBV7-9, the J gene TRBJ2-5, with D unclear. This CDR3 has 15 residues. V was clipped by 3 bases and J by 1 base, with 12 bases between them. The germline CDR1 and CDR2 sequences are SEHNR and FQNEAQ (reference sequence).

Only a few counts were recorded for this clonotype. This chain joins TRBV20-1 and TRBJ2-5; TRBD2 matches at 8 bases. V dropped 5 bases and J dropped 3; count of bases not matched to a gene: 8. The CDR3 contains 14 residues. Germline loops: CDR1 DFQATT, CDR2 SNEGSKA (reference sequence). CDR3 in amino acids: CSARASGLKETQYF. CDR3 nucleotides: TGCAGTGCTCGCGCTAGCGGGTTGAAAGAGACCCAGTACTTC.

V usage is TRBV5-1 and J usage is TRBJ2-7; 9 bases match TRBD1. Germline CDR1 and CDR2: SGHRS and YFSETQ. J lost 7 bases, V lost 4 bases, and 3 bases had no gene match. The CDR3 loop spans 12 amino acids. The CDR3 reads CASSVGTGEQYF. CDR3 nucleotides: TGCGCCAGCAGCGTCGGGACAGGGGAGCAGTACTTC. Combining the CDR3 with reference TRBV5-1 and TRBJ2-7 gives the whole variable domain KAGVTQTPRYLIKTRGQQVTLSCSPISGHRSVSWYQQTPGQGLQFLFEYFSETQRNKGNFPGRFSGRQFSNSRSEMNVSTLELGDSALYLCASSVGTGEQYFGPGTRLTVT.

The genes are TRBV7-2 and TRBJ2-5; perhaps TRBD2 as D (5 bases). The CDR3 spans 11 residues. Germline assignment: CDR1 SGHTA and CDR2 FQGNSA. V lost 5 bases and J lost 7, with 8 bases in between. The CDR3 sequence: CASSARGTQYF. The CDR3 DNA reads TGTGCCAGCAGCGCCCGGGGGACCCAGTACTTC.

This clonotype occurred a few times. The CDR3 coding sequence is TGTGCCAGCAGTCGCGCTCCCCAGGGCGTCTACGAGCAGTACTTC. This gives the protein CASSRAPQGVYEQYF. This sequence joins TRBV6-1 and TRBJ2-7, with a tentative D call TRBD1 (5 bases). The CDR3 consists of 15 residues. CDR1 is MNHNS, CDR2 SASEGT, per germline. Trimming removed 5 bases from V and 3 bases from J, with 17 bases in between.

This clonotype has only a few counts. The chain links TRBV20-1 to TRBJ1-4; possible D gene TRBD1, 6 bases. V was trimmed by 2 bases and J by 8 bases, leaving 18 bases between them. Germline assignment: CDR1 DFQATT and CDR2 SNEGSKA (reference sequence). The CDR3 loop spans 15 amino acids. Here the CDR3 reads CSARPAQGQEEKLFF. The CDR3 coding sequence is TGCAGTGCTAGACCCGCGCAGGGGCAAGAAGAAAAACTGTTTTTT.

This clonotype was detected a few times. The chain links TRBV20-1 to TRBJ1-5, with 7 positions matching TRBD1. This CDR3 has 18 residues. The ends lost 6 bases at V and 1 base at J; junction bases unmatched: 18. CDR1 and CDR2 (germline): DFQATT, SNEGSKA (reference sequence). CDR3: CSAPDPSRGGKSNQPQHF. In nucleotides, the CDR3 is TGCAGTGCGCCCGACCCCTCCAGGGGGGGAAAGAGCAATCAGCCCCAGCATTTT.

The chain carries TRBV5-1 and TRBJ2-2; 7 bases are a match to TRBD1. This CDR3 has 16 amino acids. The germline V gene has CDR1 SGHRS and CDR2 YFSETQ. The J segment lost 6 bases and the V segment lost 2 bases, leaving 10 bases of the junction unmatched. CDR3 DNA sequence: TGCGCCAGCAGCTTCACCGGGACAGTGGTTCCCGGGGAGCTGTTTTTT. Translated: CASSFTGTVVPGELFF.

This clonotype has ten or more counts. This rearrangement joins TRBV27 to TRBJ2-3; the match to TRBD2 covers 8 bases. In germline, CDR1 is MNHEY, CDR2 SMNVEV (reference sequence). V was clipped by 0 bases and J by 2 bases; unmatched bases: 13. The CDR3 runs to 19 residues. CDR3 residues: CASSLSPGLGSSFTDTQYF. CDR3 nucleotides: TGTGCCAGCAGTTTATCTCCGGGACTAGGATCTTCTTTCACAGATACGCAGTATTTT.

This chain joins TRBV18 and TRBJ2-3; D remains unclear. Per the germline V gene, CDR1 is KGHSH and CDR2 is LQKENI. The CDR3 is 15 residues long. The V end lost 3 bases, the J end lost 2 bases, and 12 bases lay between the germline ends. This chain's CDR3 is CASSPEASFTDTQYF. DNA for the CDR3: TGTGCCAGCTCACCCGAGGCCTCGTTCACAGATACGCAGTATTTT.